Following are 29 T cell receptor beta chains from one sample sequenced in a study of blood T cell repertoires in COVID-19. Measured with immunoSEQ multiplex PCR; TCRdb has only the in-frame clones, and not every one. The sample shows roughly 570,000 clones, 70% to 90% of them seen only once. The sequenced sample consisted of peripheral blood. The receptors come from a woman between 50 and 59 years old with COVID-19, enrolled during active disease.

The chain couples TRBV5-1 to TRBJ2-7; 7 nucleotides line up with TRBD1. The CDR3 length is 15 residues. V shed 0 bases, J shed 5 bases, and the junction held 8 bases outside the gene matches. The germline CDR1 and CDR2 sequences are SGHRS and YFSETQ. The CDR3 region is CASSLEGGRFDEQYF. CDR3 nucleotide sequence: TGCGCCAGCAGCTTGGAAGGGGGCAGATTCGACGAGCAGTACTTC.

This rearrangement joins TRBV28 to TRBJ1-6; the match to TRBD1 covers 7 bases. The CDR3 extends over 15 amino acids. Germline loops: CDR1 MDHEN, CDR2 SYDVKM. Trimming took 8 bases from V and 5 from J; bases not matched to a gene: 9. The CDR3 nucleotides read TGTGCCAGCGGCCTTAAACAGGGGAATAATTCACCCCTCCACTTT. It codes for CASGLKQGNNSPLHF.

Written as DNA, the CDR3 is TGTGCCAGCAGTGAAGGGCTGTACACTGAAGCTTTCTTT. Protein sequence: CASSEGLYTEAFF. The chain couples TRBV2 to TRBJ1-1, with no clear D. This CDR3 is built from 13 residues. Trimming removed 1 base at V and 3 bases at J, with 6 bases between. The germline gives CDR1 SNHLY, CDR2 FYNNEI.

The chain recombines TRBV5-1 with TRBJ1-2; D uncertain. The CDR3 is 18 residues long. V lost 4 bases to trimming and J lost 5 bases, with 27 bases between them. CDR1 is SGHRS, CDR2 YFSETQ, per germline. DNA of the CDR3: TGCGCCAGCAGCCCCGTATCGGTACCAGGAACAACAAATTATGGCTACACCTTC. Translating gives CASSPVSVPGTTNYGYTF.

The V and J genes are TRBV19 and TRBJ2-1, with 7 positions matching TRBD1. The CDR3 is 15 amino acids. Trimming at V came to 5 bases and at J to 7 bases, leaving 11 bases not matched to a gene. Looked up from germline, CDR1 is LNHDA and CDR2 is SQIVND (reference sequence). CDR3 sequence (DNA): TGTGCCAGTAGTTTGGACAGGCAAAGATTAAATGAGCAGTTCTTC. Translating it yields CASSLDRQRLNEQFF.

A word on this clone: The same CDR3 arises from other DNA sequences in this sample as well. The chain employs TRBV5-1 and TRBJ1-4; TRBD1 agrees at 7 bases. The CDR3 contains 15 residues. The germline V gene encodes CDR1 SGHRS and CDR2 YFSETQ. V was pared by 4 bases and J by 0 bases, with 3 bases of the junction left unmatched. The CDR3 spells CASSPTGATNEKLFF. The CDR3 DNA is TGCGCCAGCAGCCCTACAGGGGCAACTAATGAAAAACTGTTTTTT.

CDR3 sequence reads: CASREDVGETQYF. CDR3 nucleotides: TGTGCCAGCAGGGAGGATGTAGGGGAGACCCAGTACTTC. The rearrangement uses TRBV2 and TRBJ2-5; the D gene is possibly TRBD2 (5 bases). Germline CDR1 reads SNHLY; CDR2 reads FYNNEI. Trimming removed 6 bases at V and 5 bases at J, with 13 bases between. CDR3 length equals 13 residues.

The CDR3 bases are TGTGCCAGCAGTGTTAGGGACTCCGGGGAGCTGTTTTTT. Protein product: CASSVRDSGELFF. The V gene is TRBV2, the J gene TRBJ2-2; weak D call: TRBD2 (6 bases). Trimming cost V 4 bases and J 6 bases, with 9 bases left between them. Germline loops: CDR1 SNHLY, CDR2 FYNNEI. The CDR3 spans 13 residues.

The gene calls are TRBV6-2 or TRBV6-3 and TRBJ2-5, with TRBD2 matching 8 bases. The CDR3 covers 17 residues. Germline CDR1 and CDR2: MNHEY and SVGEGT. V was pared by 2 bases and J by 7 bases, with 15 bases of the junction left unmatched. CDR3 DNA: TGTGCCAGCAGTTACAGTGCTGCGGGGGGCGCCTTTGGGACCCAGTACTTC. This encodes CASSYSAAGGAFGTQYF.

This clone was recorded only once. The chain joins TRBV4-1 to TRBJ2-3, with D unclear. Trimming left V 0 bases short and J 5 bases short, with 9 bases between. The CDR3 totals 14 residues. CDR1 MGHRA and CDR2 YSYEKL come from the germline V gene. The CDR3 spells CASSQDQRGDTQYF. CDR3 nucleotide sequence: TGCGCCAGCAGCCAAGACCAGAGAGGAGATACGCAGTATTTT.

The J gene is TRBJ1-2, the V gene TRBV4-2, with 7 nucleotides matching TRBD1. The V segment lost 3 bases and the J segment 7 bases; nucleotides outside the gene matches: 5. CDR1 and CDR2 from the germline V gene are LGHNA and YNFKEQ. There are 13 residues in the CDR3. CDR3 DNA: TGTGCCAGCAGCCACCGACAGGGTGGTGGCTACACCTTC. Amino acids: CASSHRQGGGYTF.

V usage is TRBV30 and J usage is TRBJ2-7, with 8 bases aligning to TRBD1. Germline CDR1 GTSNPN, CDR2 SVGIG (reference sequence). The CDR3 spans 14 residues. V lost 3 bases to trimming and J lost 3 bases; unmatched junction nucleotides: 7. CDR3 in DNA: TGTGCCTGGAGCGCACTGACAGGGGTCTACGAGCAGTACTTC. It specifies CAWSALTGVYEQYF.

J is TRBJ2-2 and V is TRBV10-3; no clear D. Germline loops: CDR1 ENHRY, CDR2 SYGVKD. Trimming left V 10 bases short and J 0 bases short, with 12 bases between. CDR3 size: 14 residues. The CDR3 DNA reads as TGTGCCACCTCCCCGACAACGAACACCGGGGAGCTGTTTTTT. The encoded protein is CATSPTTNTGELFF.

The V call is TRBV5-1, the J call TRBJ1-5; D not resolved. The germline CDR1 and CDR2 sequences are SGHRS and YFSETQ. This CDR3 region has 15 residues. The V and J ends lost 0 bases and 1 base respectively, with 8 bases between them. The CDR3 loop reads CASSLDVGSNQPQHF. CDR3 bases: TGCGCCAGCAGCTTGGATGTCGGGAGCAATCAGCCCCAGCATTTT.

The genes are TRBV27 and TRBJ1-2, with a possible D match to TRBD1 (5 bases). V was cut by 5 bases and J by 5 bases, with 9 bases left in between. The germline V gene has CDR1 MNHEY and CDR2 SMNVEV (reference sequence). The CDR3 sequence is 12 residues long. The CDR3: CASSDRTYGYTF. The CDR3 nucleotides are TGTGCCAGCAGTGACAGAACGTATGGCTACACCTTC.

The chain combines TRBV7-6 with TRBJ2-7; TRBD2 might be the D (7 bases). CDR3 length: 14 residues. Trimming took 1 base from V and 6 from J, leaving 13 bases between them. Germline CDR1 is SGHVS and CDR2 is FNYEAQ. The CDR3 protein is CASSLGWGGSEQYF. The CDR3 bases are TGTGCCAGCAGCTTAGGGTGGGGGGGCAGCGAGCAGTACTTC.

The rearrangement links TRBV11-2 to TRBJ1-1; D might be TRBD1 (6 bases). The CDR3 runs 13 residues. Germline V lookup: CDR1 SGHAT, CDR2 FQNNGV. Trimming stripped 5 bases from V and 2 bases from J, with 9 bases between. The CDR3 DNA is TGTGCCAGCAGCCGGGGACACAACACTGAAGCTTTCTTT. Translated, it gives CASSRGHNTEAFF. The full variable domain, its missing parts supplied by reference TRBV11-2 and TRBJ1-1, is EAGVAQSPRYKIIEKRQSVAFWCNPISGHATLYWYQQILGQGPKLLIQFQNNGVVDDSQLPKDRFSAERLKGVDSTLKIQPAKLEDSAVYLCASSRGHNTEAFFGQGTRLTVV.

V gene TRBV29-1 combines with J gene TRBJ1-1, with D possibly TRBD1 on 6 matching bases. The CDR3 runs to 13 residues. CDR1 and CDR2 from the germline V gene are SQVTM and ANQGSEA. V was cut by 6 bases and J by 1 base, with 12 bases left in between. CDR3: CSVEGHANTEAFF. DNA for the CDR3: TGCAGCGTCGAGGGACACGCGAACACTGAAGCTTTCTTT.

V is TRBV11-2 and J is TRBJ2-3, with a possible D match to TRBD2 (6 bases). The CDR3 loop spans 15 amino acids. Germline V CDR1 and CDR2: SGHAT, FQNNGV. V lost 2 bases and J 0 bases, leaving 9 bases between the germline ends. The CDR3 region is CASSLPGGSTDTQYF. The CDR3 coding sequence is TGTGCCAGCAGCTTACCCGGGGGAAGCACAGATACGCAGTATTTT. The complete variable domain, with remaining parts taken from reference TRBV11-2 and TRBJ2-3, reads EAGVAQSPRYKIIEKRQSVAFWCNPISGHATLYWYQQILGQGPKLLIQFQNNGVVDDSQLPKDRFSAERLKGVDSTLKIQPAKLEDSAVYLCASSLPGGSTDTQYFGPGTRLTVL.

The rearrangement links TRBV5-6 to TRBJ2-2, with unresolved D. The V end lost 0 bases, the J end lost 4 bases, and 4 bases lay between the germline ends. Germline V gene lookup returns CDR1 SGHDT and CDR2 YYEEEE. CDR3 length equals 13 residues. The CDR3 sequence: CASSLVVTGELFF. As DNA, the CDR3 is TGTGCCAGCAGCTTGGTCGTCACCGGGGAGCTGTTTTTT. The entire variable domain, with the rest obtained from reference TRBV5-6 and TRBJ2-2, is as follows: DAGVTQSPTHLIKTRGQQVTLRCSPKSGHDTVSWYQQALGQGPQFIFQYYEEEERQRGNFPDRFSGHQFPNYSSELNVNALLLGDSALYLCASSLVVTGELFFGEGSRLTVL.

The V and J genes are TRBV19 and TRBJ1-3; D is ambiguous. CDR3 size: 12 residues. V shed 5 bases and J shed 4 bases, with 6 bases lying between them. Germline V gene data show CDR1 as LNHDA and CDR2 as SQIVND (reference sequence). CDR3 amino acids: CASSPQGNTIYF. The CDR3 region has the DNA TGTGCCAGTAGTCCTCAGGGAAACACCATATATTTT.

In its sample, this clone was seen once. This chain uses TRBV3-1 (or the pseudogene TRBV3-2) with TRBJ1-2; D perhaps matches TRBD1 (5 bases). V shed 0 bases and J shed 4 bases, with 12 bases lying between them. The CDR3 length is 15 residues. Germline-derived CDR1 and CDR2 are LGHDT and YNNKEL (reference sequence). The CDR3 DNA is TGTGCCAGCAGCCAAGACCAGGGTCGTACCTATGGCTACACCTTC. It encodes CASSQDQGRTYGYTF.

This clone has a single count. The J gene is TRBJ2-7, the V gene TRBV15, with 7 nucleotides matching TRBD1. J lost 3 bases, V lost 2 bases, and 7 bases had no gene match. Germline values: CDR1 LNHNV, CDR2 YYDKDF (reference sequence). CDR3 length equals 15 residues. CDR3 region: CATSRLQGVIYEQYF. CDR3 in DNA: TGTGCCACCAGCAGATTGCAGGGGGTTATCTACGAGCAGTACTTC.

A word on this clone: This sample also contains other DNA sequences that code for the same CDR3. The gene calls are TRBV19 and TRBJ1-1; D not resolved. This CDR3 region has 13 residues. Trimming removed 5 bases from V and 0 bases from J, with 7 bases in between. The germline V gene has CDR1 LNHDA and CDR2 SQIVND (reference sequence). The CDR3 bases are TGTGCCAGTAGTTCCACTCTGAACACTGAAGCTTTCTTT. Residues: CASSSTLNTEAFF.

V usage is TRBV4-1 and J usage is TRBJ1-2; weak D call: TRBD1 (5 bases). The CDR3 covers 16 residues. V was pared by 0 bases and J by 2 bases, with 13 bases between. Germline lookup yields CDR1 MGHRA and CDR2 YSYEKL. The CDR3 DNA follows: TGCGCCAGCAGCCAAGAATCAGCCTCAGGGAACTATGGCTACACCTTC. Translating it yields CASSQESASGNYGYTF.

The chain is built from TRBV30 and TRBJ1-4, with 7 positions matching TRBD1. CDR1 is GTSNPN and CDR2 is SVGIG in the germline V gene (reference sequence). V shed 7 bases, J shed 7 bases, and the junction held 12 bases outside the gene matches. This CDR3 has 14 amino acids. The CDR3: CASPLTGRSEKLFF. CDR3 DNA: TGTGCCTCCCCCCTGACAGGGAGGAGTGAAAAACTGTTTTTT.

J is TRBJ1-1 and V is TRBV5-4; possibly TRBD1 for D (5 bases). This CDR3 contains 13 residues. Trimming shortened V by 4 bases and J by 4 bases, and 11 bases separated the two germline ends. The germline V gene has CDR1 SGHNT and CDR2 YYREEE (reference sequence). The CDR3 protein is CASSRAGGTEAFF. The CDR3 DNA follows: TGTGCCAGCAGCCGGGCGGGGGGCACTGAAGCTTTCTTT.

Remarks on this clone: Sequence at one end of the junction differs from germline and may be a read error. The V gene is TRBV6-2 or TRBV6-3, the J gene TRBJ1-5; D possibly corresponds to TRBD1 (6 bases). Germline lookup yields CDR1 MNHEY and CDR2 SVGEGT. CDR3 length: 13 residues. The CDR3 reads CAGSFGGQQPQHF. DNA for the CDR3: TGTGCCGGCAGTTTCGGGGGGCAACAGCCCCAGCATTTT.

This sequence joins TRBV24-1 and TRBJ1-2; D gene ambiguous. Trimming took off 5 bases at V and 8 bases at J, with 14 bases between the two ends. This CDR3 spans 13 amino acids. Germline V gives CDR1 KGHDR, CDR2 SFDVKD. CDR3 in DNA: TGTGCCACCAGTGGAGGGAGTGGCGAAGGCTACACCTTC. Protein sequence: CATSGGSGEGYTF.